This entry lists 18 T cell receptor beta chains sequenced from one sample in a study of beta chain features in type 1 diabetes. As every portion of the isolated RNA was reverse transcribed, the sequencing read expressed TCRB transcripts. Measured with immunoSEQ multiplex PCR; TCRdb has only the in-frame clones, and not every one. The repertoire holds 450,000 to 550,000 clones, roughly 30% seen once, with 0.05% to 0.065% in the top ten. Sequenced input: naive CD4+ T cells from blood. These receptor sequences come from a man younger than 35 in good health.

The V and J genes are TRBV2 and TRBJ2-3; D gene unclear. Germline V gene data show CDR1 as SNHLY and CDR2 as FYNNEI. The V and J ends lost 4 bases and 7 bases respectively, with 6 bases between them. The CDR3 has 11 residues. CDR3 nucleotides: TGTGCCAGCAGTGGCGCTAATACGCAGTATTTT. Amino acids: CASSGANTQYF.

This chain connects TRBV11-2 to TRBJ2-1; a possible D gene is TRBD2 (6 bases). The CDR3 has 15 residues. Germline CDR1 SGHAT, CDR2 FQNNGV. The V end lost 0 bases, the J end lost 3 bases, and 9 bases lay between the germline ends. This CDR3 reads CASSLDGRDYNEQFF. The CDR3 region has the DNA TGTGCCAGCAGCTTAGACGGGAGAGACTACAATGAGCAGTTCTTC.

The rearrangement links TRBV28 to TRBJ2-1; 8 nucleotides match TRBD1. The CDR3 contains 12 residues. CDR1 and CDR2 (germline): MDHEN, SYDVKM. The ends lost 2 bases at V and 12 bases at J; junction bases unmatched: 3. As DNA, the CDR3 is TGTGCCAGCAGTTTAGGGACAGGTGGGCAGTTCTTC. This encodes CASSLGTGGQFF. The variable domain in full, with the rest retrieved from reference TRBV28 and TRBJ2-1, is DVKVTQSSRYLVKRTGEKVFLECVQDMDHENMFWYRQDPGLGLRLIYFSYDVKMKEKGDIPEGYSVSREKKERFSLILESASTNQTSMYLCASSLGTGGQFFGPGTRLTVL.

The CDR3 DNA sequence: TGTGCCAGCAGCGTACGCCAGGGGGGAGGCTACGAGCAGTACTTC. Translating it yields CASSVRQGGGYEQYF. The chain joins TRBV9 to TRBJ2-7; D might be TRBD1 (7 bases). The germline gives CDR1 SGDLS, CDR2 YYNGEE. The CDR3 loop spans 15 amino acids. Trimming removed 1 base from V and 3 bases from J, with 14 bases in between.

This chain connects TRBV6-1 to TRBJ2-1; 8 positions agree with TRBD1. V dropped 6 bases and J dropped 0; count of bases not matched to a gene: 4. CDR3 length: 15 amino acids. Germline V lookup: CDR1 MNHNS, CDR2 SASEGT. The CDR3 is CASSRDRSSYNEQFF. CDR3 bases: TGTGCCAGCAGCAGGGACAGGAGCTCCTACAATGAGCAGTTCTTC.

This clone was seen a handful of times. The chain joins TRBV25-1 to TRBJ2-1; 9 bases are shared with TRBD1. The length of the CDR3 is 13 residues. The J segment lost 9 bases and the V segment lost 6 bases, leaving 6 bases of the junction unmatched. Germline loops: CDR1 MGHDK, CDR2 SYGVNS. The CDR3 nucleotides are TGTGCCAGCAGAGAACAGGGGGCTGTTGAGCAGTTCTTC. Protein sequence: CASREQGAVEQFF.

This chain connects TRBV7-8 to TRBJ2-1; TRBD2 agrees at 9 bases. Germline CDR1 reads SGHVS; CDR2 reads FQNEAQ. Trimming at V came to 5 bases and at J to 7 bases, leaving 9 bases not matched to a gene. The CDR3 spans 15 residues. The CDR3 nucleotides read TGTGCCAGCAGCCGTACGGGACTAGCACGAAATGAGCAGTTCTTC. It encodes CASSRTGLARNEQFF.

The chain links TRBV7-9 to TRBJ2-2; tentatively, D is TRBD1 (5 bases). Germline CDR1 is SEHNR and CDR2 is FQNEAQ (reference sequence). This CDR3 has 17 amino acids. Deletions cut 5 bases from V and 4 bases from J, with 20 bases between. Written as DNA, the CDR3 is TGTGCCAGCAGCAGCTTACGTGGGGCACCTATCACCGGGGAGCTGTTTTTT. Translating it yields CASSSLRGAPITGELFF.

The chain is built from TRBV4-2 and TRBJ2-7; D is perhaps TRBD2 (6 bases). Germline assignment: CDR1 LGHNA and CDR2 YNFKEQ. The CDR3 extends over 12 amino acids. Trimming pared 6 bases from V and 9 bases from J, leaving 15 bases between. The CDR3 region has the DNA TGTGCCAGCAGGACCACGGGGGAGGCGCAGTACTTC. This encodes CASRTTGEAQYF.

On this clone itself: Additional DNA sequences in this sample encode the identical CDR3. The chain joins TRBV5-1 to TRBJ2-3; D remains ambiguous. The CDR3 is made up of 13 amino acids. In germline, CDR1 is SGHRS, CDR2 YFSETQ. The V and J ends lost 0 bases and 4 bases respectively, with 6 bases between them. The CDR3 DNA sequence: TGCGCCAGCAGCTTGGACTTACCAGATACGCAGTATTTT. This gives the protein CASSLDLPDTQYF.

The CDR3 loop is CASSLEGRGEQYF. The CDR3 coding sequence is TGTGCCAGCAGCTTAGAGGGCAGGGGAGAGCAGTACTTC. J is TRBJ2-7 and V is TRBV7-9, with D perhaps TRBD1 (6 bases). The CDR3 is 13 amino acids. Germline CDR1 SEHNR, CDR2 FQNEAQ (reference sequence). Between the trimmed V and J ends, which lost 1 base and 7 bases, there was a span of 11 bases.

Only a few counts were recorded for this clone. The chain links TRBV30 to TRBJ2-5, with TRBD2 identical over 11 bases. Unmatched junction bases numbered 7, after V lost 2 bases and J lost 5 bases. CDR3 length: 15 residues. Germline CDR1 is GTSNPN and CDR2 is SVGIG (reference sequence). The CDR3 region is CAWSLIAGGYETQYF. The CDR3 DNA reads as TGTGCCTGGAGTCTGATAGCGGGAGGGTATGAGACCCAGTACTTC.

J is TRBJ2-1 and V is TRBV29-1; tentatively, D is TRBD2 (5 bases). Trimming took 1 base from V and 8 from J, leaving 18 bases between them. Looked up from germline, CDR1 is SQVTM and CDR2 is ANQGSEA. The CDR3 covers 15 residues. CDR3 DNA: TGCAGCGTTGAAGGCCTAGGAGGCTCCTTGGATGAGCAGTTCTTC. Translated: CSVEGLGGSLDEQFF.

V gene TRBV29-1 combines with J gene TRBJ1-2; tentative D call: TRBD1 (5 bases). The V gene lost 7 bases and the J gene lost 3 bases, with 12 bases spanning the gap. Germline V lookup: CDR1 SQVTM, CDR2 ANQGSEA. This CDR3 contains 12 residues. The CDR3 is CSGSGSHYGYTF. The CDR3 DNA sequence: TGCAGCGGTTCAGGGTCTCACTATGGCTACACCTTC. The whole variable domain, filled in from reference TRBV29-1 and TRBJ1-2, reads SAVISQKPSRDICQRGTSLTIQCQVDSQVTMMFWYRQQPGQSLTLIATANQGSEATYESGFVIDKFPISRPNLTFSTLTVSNMSPEDSSIYLCSGSGSHYGYTFGSGTRLTVV.

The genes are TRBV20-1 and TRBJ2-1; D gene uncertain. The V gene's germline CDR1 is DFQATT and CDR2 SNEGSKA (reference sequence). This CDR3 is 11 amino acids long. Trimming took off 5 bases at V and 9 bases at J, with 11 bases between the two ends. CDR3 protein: CSAGDLSEQFF. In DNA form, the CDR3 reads TGCAGTGCTGGGGATTTGAGTGAGCAGTTCTTC.

CDR3: CASSQPDWMAQYF. CDR3 coding DNA: TGTGCCAGCAGTCAACCGGACTGGATGGCCCAGTACTTC. The rearrangement joins TRBV6-5 to TRBJ2-5; possible D gene TRBD2, 5 bases. The CDR3 runs 13 residues. V was clipped by 5 bases and J by 9 bases, with 16 bases between them. CDR1 MNHEY and CDR2 SVGAGI come from the germline V gene.

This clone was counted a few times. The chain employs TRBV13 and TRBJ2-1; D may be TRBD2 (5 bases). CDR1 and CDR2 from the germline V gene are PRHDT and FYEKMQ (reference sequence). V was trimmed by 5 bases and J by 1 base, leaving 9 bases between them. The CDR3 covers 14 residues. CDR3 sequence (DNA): TGTGCCAGCAGCAAACTAGTTTCCTACAATGAGCAGTTCTTC. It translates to CASSKLVSYNEQFF.

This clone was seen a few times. The CDR3 nucleotides read TGTGCCAGCAGGAACGATGGGGACACTGAAGCTTTCTTT. Protein product: CASRNDGDTEAFF. The gene calls are TRBV6-6 and TRBJ1-1; D unresolved. This CDR3 is 13 amino acids long. CDR1 MNHNY and CDR2 SVGAGI come from the germline V gene (reference sequence). The V and J ends lost 6 bases and 3 bases respectively, with 11 bases between them.